The 5 T cell receptor beta chains listed next were all sequenced from one sample in a study of T-cell reconstitution after alpha-beta-depleted transplantation in children. The authors prepared the TCRbeta library with unique molecular identifiers. TCRdb used MiXCR to reprocess the PCR reads, holding one entry per CDR3 protein. Found here are hundreds of thousands of distinct CDR3 sequences, 6.5% to 9% of them singletons; the top ten hold nearly 6.5%. The source material was PBMCs, mostly from graft donor cells, sampled 180 days after TCRalphabeta/CD19-depleted stem cell transplant. The receptors shown here come from a male patient under 18 who had a stem cell transplant for acute lymphoblastic leukemia, so the T cells may come from the graft donor.

A remark on this clonotype: A much more abundant neighbour one base away suggests this may be a read error. This chain connects TRBV5-1 to TRBJ2-7, with 9 bases matching TRBD1. CDR1 SGHRS and CDR2 YFSETQ come from the germline V gene. There are 14 residues in the CDR3. CDR3 sequence reads: CASKPGQGGYEQNF. The CDR3 coding sequence is TGCGCCAGCAAACCGGGACAGGGAGGATACGAGCAGAACTTC.

This clonotype was found many times. The chain couples TRBV6-5 to TRBJ1-2; D is perhaps TRBD1 (6 bases). The CDR3 covers 15 residues. Trimming removed 8 bases at V and 0 bases at J, with 16 bases between. Germline loops: CDR1 MNHEY, CDR2 SVGAGI. CDR3 protein: CASSNVAGANYGYTF. CDR3 coding DNA: TGTGCCAGCTCAAATGTGGCAGGGGCTAACTATGGCTACACCTTC.

The sample holds many counts of this clonotype. The rearrangement uses TRBV9 and TRBJ2-7; 7 bases agree with TRBD1. This CDR3 is built from 14 residues. V shed 4 bases and J 0 bases; nucleotides not matched to a gene: 4. Germline CDR1 reads SGDLS; CDR2 reads YYNGEE. The CDR3 is CASSPGQISYEQYF. The CDR3 DNA reads as TGTGCCAGCAGCCCGGGACAGATCTCCTACGAGCAGTACTTC.

This clonotype was detected many times. The rearrangement links TRBV28 to TRBJ2-4; 7 bases line up with TRBD2. Germline lookup yields CDR1 MDHEN and CDR2 SYDVKM. Germline trimming cut 5 bases from V and 0 bases from J; bases unmatched to any gene: 10. CDR3 size: 17 residues. For the CDR3, the DNA is TGTGCCAGCAGTAGCCCCTCCGGGACTACAGCCAAAAACATTCAGTACTTC. Translating it yields CASSSPSGTTAKNIQYF.

This clonotype appeared many times. J is TRBJ1-6 and V is TRBV20-1; TRBD1 matches at 7 bases. Germline V gene lookup returns CDR1 DFQATT and CDR2 SNEGSKA (reference sequence). V was pared by 6 bases and J by 9 bases, with 8 bases of the junction left unmatched. This CDR3 has 13 amino acids. CDR3 protein: CSANTGVGSPLHF. The CDR3 DNA sequence: TGCAGTGCCAATACAGGGGTCGGTTCACCCCTCCACTTT.